This TCR beta chain was identified in a study of blood T cell repertoires in COVID-19. The CDR3 has 12 amino acids. The V gene's germline CDR1 is MNHEY and CDR2 SVGAGI. The V segment lost 8 bases and the J segment 3 bases; nucleotides outside the gene matches: 3. In terms of age and location, participants ranged from roughly 18 to 95 years and lived in 24 US areas. Participants reported their clinical history, and cohort assignment relied on those reports. Authors' data handling: Estimated nucleated cell counts came from reference gene primer amplification. The method was immunoSEQ multiplex PCR; TCRdb's version includes in-frame clones alone and lacks a portion of them. V and J calls and clone size come straight from that table; D and trimming were deduced from the DNA. The table includes under 300,000 clones, approximately 84% detected once.

Sequences were obtained from PBMCs or T cells enriched from blood (not recorded which). The clonotype comes from a woman in her thirties or forties with acute COVID-19. This chain connects TRBV6-5 to TRBJ2-5, with 7 bases fitting TRBD1. This CDR3 reads CASSGQKETQYF. The DNA for the CDR3 is TGTGCCAGCTCGGGACAGAAAGAGACCCAGTACTTC.